This is a list of T cell receptor beta chains from one sample in a study of T cell responses to AZD1222 COVID-19 vaccine. Assay used: immunoSEQ multiplex PCR; TCRdb lists only in-frame clones, some missing. This sample carries over 100,000 clones, roughly 93% of them seen once, and the ten largest clones take around 0.98%. The sample consisted of peripheral blood, taken 28 days after the second AZD1222 dose. The receptors here all came from an adult who received the AZD1222 COVID-19 vaccine. CDR3s leave out the opening cysteine and the closing phenylalanine or tryptophan. A D gene is named only where the DNA matches it firmly.

V gene,D gene,CDR3 protein
TRBV18,.,ASSPLTGLESNEKLF
TRBV19,.,ASSMWADEQF
TRBV4-2,.,ASGPQGLDGYT
TRBV5-1,.,ASSFRRSDTQY
TRBV27,.,ASSSPSRGSYNSPLH
TRBV7-9,TRBD2,ASSLALAGNYEQY
TRBV25-1,.,ASSGSQETQY
TRBV4-1,TRBD2,ASSRLAGRGADTQY
TRBV23-1,.,ASSRRVQPQH
TRBV3-1/TRBV3-2,TRBD1,ASSLDRGNEQF
TRBV6-5,.,ASSSGQTGYGYT
TRBV5-4,TRBD2,ATGLAGGMEQY
TRBV4-2,TRBD2,ASSHGLAGGPEDTQY
TRBV5-6,TRBD1,ASSSPDRAPIYEQY
TRBV24-1,.,ATSEVGGLEAF
TRBV5-1,TRBD1,ASSQTGDGGNTIY
TRBV11-1,TRBD2,ASSQRIAGSYNEQF
TRBV5-1,.,ASSLEVSYEQY
TRBV9,TRBD2,ASSVAVAGGGDTQY
TRBV7-2,TRBD2,ASSLASGREQY
TRBV10-3,.,AISPGRGRDGELF
TRBV9,TRBD2,ASSDLLAGVTDTQY
TRBV19,.,ASTEPQSYTEAF
TRBV5-1,TRBD1,ASSLAETGTYGYT
TRBV11-2,TRBD1,ASSRLRDRDHYGYT
TRBV28,TRBD1,ASSLFFHGTGKETQY
TRBV30,.,AWTGGDIAGNTIY
TRBV27,.,ASTQGTGELF
TRBV5-6,.,ASSRDRTDTQY
TRBV11-3,TRBD1,ASSYIYRDRRFPYNSPLH
TRBV5-1,.,ASSAGRYGYT
TRBV6-5,.,ASSYALGLSAAEQF
TRBV25-1,.,ASSEATGAGNEKLF
TRBV28,TRBD1,ASRSTGGWTEAF
TRBV3-1/TRBV3-2,.,ASSQEGFFHGYT
TRBV28,.,ASIAPGRRNYEQY
TRBV5-1,TRBD2,ASSPGLAGGAWETQY
TRBV3-1/TRBV3-2,TRBD2,ASSPAGLGAQY
TRBV19,.,ARNRENQPQH
TRBV5-1,TRBD1,ASSLNRGSTEAF
TRBV6-5,.,ASSFDRVDTGELF
TRBV7-3,.,ASSIGTYPSKETQY
TRBV28,.,ASSLMKGYGYT
TRBV6-5,.,ASMTPYEQY
TRBV14,.,ASSLQGRGNTGELF
TRBV6-6,.,ASSYPESLSRETQY
TRBV4-1,TRBD2,ASSQPSRAGKDYEQY
TRBV5-6,.,ASSLDVRADTQY
TRBV5-1,.,ASFPPLPDERVSPYDNEQF
TRBV9,TRBD2,ASSANYQREGRF
TRBV10-3,.,AISDGREQY
TRBV20-1,TRBD2,SASGVLAGGLGNTGELF
TRBV7-2,.,ASSLAWGSDEQF
TRBV7-9,.,ASPSSDYGYT